These 25 T cell receptor beta chains were all obtained from the same sample, sequenced in a study of response to subunit inactivated influenza vaccine. TCRdb analysed the RT-PCR reads with MiXCR anew, one entry per CDR3 protein. The sample carries about 520,000 distinct CDR3 sequences, around 7.9% recorded once. Material: PBMCs from blood, obtained less than 30 months after vaccination. These TCRs come from a man between 50 and 75 years old who received an inactivated influenza vaccine.

The sample holds a few counts of this clonotype. This chain uses TRBV4-3 with TRBJ2-1; 8 bases agree with TRBD2. Trimming at V came to 0 bases and at J to 0 bases, leaving 4 bases not matched to a gene. The CDR3 consists of 17 residues. Per germline, CDR1 LGHNA and CDR2 YSLEER. CDR3 amino acids: CASSQDLGTSSYNEQFF. The CDR3 region has the DNA TGCGCCAGCAGCCAAGATTTAGGGACTAGCTCCTACAATGAGCAGTTCTTC.

The sample holds a few counts of this clonotype. The V and J genes are TRBV28 and TRBJ2-2; 10 bases agree with TRBD2. The V and J ends lost 1 base and 8 bases, in that order; junction bases with no gene match: 10. CDR3 size: 17 residues. The germline V gene has CDR1 MDHEN and CDR2 SYDVKM. CDR3 amino acids: CASSLLRVAGGPGELFF. The CDR3 DNA sequence: TGTGCCAGCAGTTTATTAAGGGTAGCGGGGGGTCCGGGGGAGCTGTTTTTT.

The sample holds a few counts of this clonotype. The chain links TRBV12-3 or TRBV12-4 to TRBJ2-5, with a tentative D call TRBD1 (5 bases). Trimming took 1 base from V and 14 from J, leaving 14 bases between them. The CDR3 length is 12 residues. CDR3: CASSLVGPERYF. The CDR3 nucleotides read TGTGCCAGCAGTTTAGTGGGGCCCGAGCGATACTTC.

This clonotype was seen ten or more times. The chain combines TRBV12-3 or TRBV12-4 with TRBJ2-5, with unresolved D. There are 15 residues in the CDR3. Trimming removed 0 bases at V and 3 bases at J, with 11 bases between. CDR3 in DNA: TGTGCCAGCAGTTTAGCGTTAAGAAAGAAAGAGACCCAGTACTTC. Protein: CASSLALRKKETQYF.

J is TRBJ2-7 and V is TRBV28, with D possibly called TRBD1 or TRBD2 (5 bases each). The CDR3 contains 14 residues. V dropped 3 bases and J dropped 6 bases, with 15 bases sitting between them. CDR1 and CDR2 from the germline V gene are MDHEN and SYDVKM. CDR3 residues: CASSFGVGVGEQYF. The CDR3 DNA is TGTGCCAGCAGTTTTGGAGTGGGGGTAGGCGAGCAGTACTTC.

The J gene is TRBJ2-3, the V gene TRBV28; no clear D gene. Germline assignment: CDR1 MDHEN and CDR2 SYDVKM. Trimming cost V 4 bases and J 2 bases, with 13 bases left between them. The CDR3 is made up of 15 amino acids. CDR3 sequence: CASSSGRAYTDTQYF. CDR3 nucleotide sequence: TGTGCCAGCAGTTCTGGTCGGGCGTACACAGATACGCAGTATTTT.

This clonotype was seen many times. This chain joins TRBV20-1 and TRBJ2-1, with TRBD2 matching over 8 bases. J gave up 5 bases and V 5 bases, and 14 bases lay outside the gene matches. The CDR3 contains 16 residues. Germline V gene sequence: CDR1 DFQATT, CDR2 SNEGSKA (reference sequence). CDR3 coding DNA: TGCAGTGCTTCCCGTGCTGGGCTAGCGGGCAACAATGAGCAGTTCTTC. Its protein is CSASRAGLAGNNEQFF.

Many counts were recorded for this clonotype. This rearrangement joins TRBV4-2 to TRBJ1-2, with D tentatively TRBD1 (5 bases). V gave up 1 base and J gave up 8 bases, with 14 bases separating them. The germline V gene encodes CDR1 LGHNA and CDR2 YNFKEQ. The CDR3 extends over 14 amino acids. The CDR3 region has the DNA TGTGCCAGCAGCCAAGGGTTAATCGGGGCGGGCTACACCTTC. It yields the protein CASSQGLIGAGYTF.

This clonotype was counted a few times. The V gene is TRBV12-3 or TRBV12-4, the J gene TRBJ2-5; perhaps TRBD2 as D (6 bases). The V and J ends lost 3 bases and 4 bases respectively, with 12 bases between them. The CDR3 loop spans 14 amino acids. This CDR3 is CASSFGRRGETQYF. The CDR3 DNA reads TGTGCCAGCAGTTTTGGCCGGAGGGGAGAGACCCAGTACTTC.

The chain is built from TRBV6-5 and TRBJ2-7; no clear D. There are 11 residues in the CDR3. With 2 bases removed from V and 4 bases from J, the gap between germline ends came to 3 bases. Germline assignment: CDR1 MNHEY and CDR2 SVGAGI. CDR3 nucleotides: TGTGCCAGCAGTTACGAGTACGAGCAGTACTTC. It encodes CASSYEYEQYF.

This clonotype has a handful of counts. This CDR3 reads CASSHGGSQETQYF. The CDR3 coding sequence is TGTGCCAGCAGTCACGGGGGGTCACAAGAGACCCAGTACTTC. The gene calls are TRBV6-8 and TRBJ2-5, with TRBD2 identical over 7 bases. Germline CDR1 MNHGY, CDR2 SAAAGT. With 5 bases clipped from V and 2 bases from J, the junction kept 5 bases outside the gene matches. The CDR3 totals 14 residues.

V and J are TRBV28 and TRBJ2-5; D ambiguous. The germline V gene has CDR1 MDHEN and CDR2 SYDVKM. V lost 3 bases and J lost 6, with 23 bases in between. This CDR3 contains 17 residues. CDR3 region: CASSFYPFRPSGQTQYF. The CDR3 DNA is TGTGCCAGCAGTTTTTACCCATTTAGACCGTCGGGCCAGACCCAGTACTTC.

The CDR3 here is CSATRGGALNTEAFF. CDR3 bases: TGCAGTGCCACCCGAGGTGGCGCTTTGAACACTGAAGCTTTCTTT. V and J are TRBV20-1 and TRBJ1-1; D gene unclear. The CDR3 length is 15 residues. The ends were cut back, 6 bases at V and 0 bases at J, with 17 bases in the middle. Per germline, CDR1 DFQATT and CDR2 SNEGSKA (reference sequence).

The chain is built from TRBV6-1 and TRBJ1-1, with TRBD1 as a possible D gene (6 bases). Germline CDR1 MNHNS, CDR2 SASEGT. The CDR3 contains 15 residues. V lost 7 bases to trimming and J lost 0 bases, with 15 bases between them. CDR3 coding DNA: TGTGCCAGCACCAAGACAGGATCGATGAACACTGAAGCTTTCTTT. Protein sequence: CASTKTGSMNTEAFF.

This clonotype was seen only a few times. V gene TRBV28 combines with J gene TRBJ1-2, with D tentatively TRBD1 (5 bases). The CDR3 loop spans 15 amino acids. V lost 5 bases and J 4 bases, leaving 17 bases between the germline ends. Germline CDR1 MDHEN, CDR2 SYDVKM. CDR3 protein: CASSLKGGATYGYTF. CDR3 bases: TGTGCCAGCAGTCTAAAGGGCGGGGCTACCTATGGCTACACCTTC.

This clonotype was observed a handful of times. The chain is built from TRBV4-2 and TRBJ1-1; 7 positions agree with TRBD1. Per germline, CDR1 LGHNA and CDR2 YNFKEQ. Unmatched junction bases numbered 6, after V lost 4 bases and J lost 4 bases. The CDR3 runs to 14 residues. CDR3 sequence reads: CASSRPGGGTEAFF. In DNA form, the CDR3 reads TGTGCCAGCAGCCGCCCAGGGGGAGGCACTGAAGCTTTCTTT.

This clonotype was observed many times. This rearrangement joins TRBV6-2 or TRBV6-3 to TRBJ2-5, with TRBD1 matching 8 bases. CDR3 length: 15 residues. Unmatched junction bases numbered 5, after V lost 2 bases and J lost 3 bases. CDR1 is MNHEY and CDR2 is SVGEGT in the germline V gene. The CDR3 is CASSYLGQGKETQYF. DNA of the CDR3: TGTGCCAGCAGTTACCTTGGACAGGGTAAAGAGACCCAGTACTTC.

This clonotype occurred a few times. This chain uses TRBV2 with TRBJ1-5; perhaps TRBD1 as D (5 bases). V shed 8 bases and J shed 0 bases, with 17 bases lying between them. The CDR3 sequence is 16 residues long. Germline assignment: CDR1 SNHLY and CDR2 FYNNEI. In DNA form, the CDR3 reads TGTGCCAGCGGCCCGAGGACATATTATAGCAATCAGCCCCAGCATTTT. Its translation is CASGPRTYYSNQPQHF.

This clonotype came up many times. The V gene is TRBV7-2, the J gene TRBJ2-3, with a possible D match to TRBD2 (5 bases). The CDR3 is 13 amino acids. CDR1 SGHTA and CDR2 FQGNSA come from the germline V gene. Trimming took off 5 bases at V and 4 bases at J, with 10 bases between the two ends. For the CDR3, the DNA is TGTGCCAGCAGCATTAAACTAGCAGATACGCAGTATTTT. This gives the protein CASSIKLADTQYF.

For the CDR3, the DNA is TGTGCCAGCAGCCAAGAGGTATCAGGGAACACCATATATTTT. Translated: CASSQEVSGNTIYF. V and J are TRBV3-1 and TRBJ1-3, with D perhaps matching TRBD1 (5 bases). Trimming stripped 0 bases from V and 7 bases from J, with 10 bases between. The CDR3 covers 14 residues. CDR1 LGHDT and CDR2 YNNKEL come from the germline V gene (reference sequence).

In this sample, this clonotype turned up a few times. The chain combines TRBV10-3 with TRBJ2-1; D might be TRBD1 (5 bases). This CDR3 region has 13 residues. The germline V gene has CDR1 ENHRY and CDR2 SYGVKD. Trimming pared 3 bases from V and 7 bases from J, leaving 10 bases between. CDR3 in amino acids: CAISDAGKNEQFF. CDR3 in DNA: TGTGCCATCAGTGATGCAGGGAAGAATGAGCAGTTCTTC.

Only a few counts were recorded for this clonotype. The chain has TRBV4-1 and TRBJ2-7; 12 nucleotides agree with TRBD1. The J segment lost 2 bases and the V segment lost 1 base, leaving 6 bases of the junction unmatched. CDR3 size: 17 residues. The germline CDR1 and CDR2 sequences are MGHRA and YSYEKL. The CDR3 nucleotides are TGCGCCAGCAGCCAAGTCTCCGGGACAGGGGGCGCCTACGAGCAGTACTTC. Its protein is CASSQVSGTGGAYEQYF.

This clonotype came up many times. The chain has TRBV11-2 and TRBJ1-1; D is ambiguous. The V and J ends lost 6 bases and 3 bases respectively, with 8 bases between them. The CDR3 contains 12 residues. Looked up from germline, CDR1 is SGHAT and CDR2 is FQNNGV. This CDR3 is CASSARYTEAFF. The CDR3 DNA follows: TGTGCCAGCAGTGCGCGGTACACTGAAGCTTTCTTT.

In its sample, this clonotype was seen many times. The gene calls are TRBV5-6 and TRBJ1-2; D unresolved. The germline V gene encodes CDR1 SGHDT and CDR2 YYEEEE. Trimming stripped 3 bases from V and 0 bases from J, with 9 bases between. This CDR3 is 14 amino acids long. The CDR3 DNA reads TGTGCCAGCAGCTACATAAGTACTAACTATGGCTACACCTTC. It is translated as CASSYISTNYGYTF.

This clonotype was seen many times. The rearrangement links TRBV27 to TRBJ2-5; D is ambiguous. Germline CDR1 and CDR2: MNHEY and SMNVEV (reference sequence). CDR3 length equals 13 residues. Trimming cost V 3 bases and J 2 bases, with 7 bases left between them. The CDR3 region has the DNA TGTGCCAGCAGTTTTAATAGTCAAGAGACCCAGTACTTC. The encoded protein is CASSFNSQETQYF.